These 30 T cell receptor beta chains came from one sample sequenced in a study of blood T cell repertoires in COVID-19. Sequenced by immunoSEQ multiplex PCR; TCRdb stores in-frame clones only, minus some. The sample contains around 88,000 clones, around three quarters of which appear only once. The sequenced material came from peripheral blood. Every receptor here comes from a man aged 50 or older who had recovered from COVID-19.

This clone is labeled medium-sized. The CDR3 coding sequence is TGCGCCAGCAGCCAAGACTTGAGTAGCAATCAGCCCCAGCATTTT. Translation: CASSQDLSSNQPQHF. The V and J genes are TRBV4-3 and TRBJ1-5; no clear D gene. Per germline, CDR1 LGHNA and CDR2 YSLEER. This CDR3 region has 15 residues. V was cut by 0 bases and J by 0 bases, with 6 bases left in between.

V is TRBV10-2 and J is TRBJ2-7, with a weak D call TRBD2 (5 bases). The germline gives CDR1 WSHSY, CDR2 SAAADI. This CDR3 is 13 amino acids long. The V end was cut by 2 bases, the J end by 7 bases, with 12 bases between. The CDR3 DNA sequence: TGCGCCAGCAGTGAGCTATGGAGAGGGGAGCAGTACTTC. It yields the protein CASSELWRGEQYF.

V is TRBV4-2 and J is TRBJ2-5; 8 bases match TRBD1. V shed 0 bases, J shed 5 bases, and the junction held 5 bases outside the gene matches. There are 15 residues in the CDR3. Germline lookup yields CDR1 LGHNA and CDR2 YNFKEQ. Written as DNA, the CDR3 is TGTGCCAGCAGCCAAGATCAGGGACAGGCTGAGACCCAGTACTTC. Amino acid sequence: CASSQDQGQAETQYF.

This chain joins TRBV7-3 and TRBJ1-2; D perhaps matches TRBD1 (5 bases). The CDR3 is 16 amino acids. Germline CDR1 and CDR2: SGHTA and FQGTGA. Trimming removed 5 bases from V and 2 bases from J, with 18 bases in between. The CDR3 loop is CASSPGSGLTNYGYTF. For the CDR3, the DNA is TGTGCCAGCAGCCCAGGGTCAGGTCTTACAAACTATGGCTACACCTTC. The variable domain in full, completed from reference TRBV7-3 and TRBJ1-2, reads GAGVSQTPSNKVTEKGKYVELRCDPISGHTALYWYRQSLGQGPEFLIYFQGTGAADDSGLPNDRFFAVRPEGSVSTLKIQRTERGDSAVYLCASSPGSGLTNYGYTFGSGTRLTVV.

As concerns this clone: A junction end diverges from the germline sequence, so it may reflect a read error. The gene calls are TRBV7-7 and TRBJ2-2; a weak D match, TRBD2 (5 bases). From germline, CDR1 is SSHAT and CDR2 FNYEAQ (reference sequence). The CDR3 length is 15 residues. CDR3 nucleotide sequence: TGTGCTAGCAGCTTAGGCGGGTTTGGCACCGGGGAGCTGTTTTTT. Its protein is CASSLGGFGTGELFF. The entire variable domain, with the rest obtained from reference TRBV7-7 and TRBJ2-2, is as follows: GAGVSQSPRYKVTKRGQDVTLRCDPISSHATLYWYQQALGQGPEFLTYFNYEAQPDKSGLPSDRFSAERPEGSISTLTIQRTEQRDSAMYRCASSLGGFGTGELFFGEGSRLTVL.

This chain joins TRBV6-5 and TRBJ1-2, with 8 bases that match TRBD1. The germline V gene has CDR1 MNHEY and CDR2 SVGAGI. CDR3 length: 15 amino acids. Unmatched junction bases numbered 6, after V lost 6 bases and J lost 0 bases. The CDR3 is CASRKTGVSNYGYTF. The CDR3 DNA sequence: TGTGCCAGCAGGAAGACAGGGGTCTCTAACTATGGCTACACCTTC.

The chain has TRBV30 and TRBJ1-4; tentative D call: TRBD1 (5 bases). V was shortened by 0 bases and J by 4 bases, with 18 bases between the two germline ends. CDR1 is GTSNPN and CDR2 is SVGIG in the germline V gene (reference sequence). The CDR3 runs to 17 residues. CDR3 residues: CAWSVTVGRGINEKLFF. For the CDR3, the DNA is TGTGCCTGGAGTGTAACGGTGGGAAGGGGCATTAATGAAAAACTGTTTTTT.

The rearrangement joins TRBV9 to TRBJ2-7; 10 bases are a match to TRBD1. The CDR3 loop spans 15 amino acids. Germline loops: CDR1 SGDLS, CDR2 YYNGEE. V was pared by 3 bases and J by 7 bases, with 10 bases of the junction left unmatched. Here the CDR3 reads CASSASGTGVEEQYF. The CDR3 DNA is TGTGCCAGCAGCGCCTCTGGGACAGGGGTTGAGGAGCAGTACTTC.

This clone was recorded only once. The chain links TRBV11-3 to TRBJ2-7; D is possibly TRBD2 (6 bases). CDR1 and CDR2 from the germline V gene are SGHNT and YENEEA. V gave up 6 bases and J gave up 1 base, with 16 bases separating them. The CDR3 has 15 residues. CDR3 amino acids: CASSGGSPLSYEQYF. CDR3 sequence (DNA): TGTGCCAGCAGTGGGGGGAGCCCCTTGTCCTACGAGCAGTACTTC.

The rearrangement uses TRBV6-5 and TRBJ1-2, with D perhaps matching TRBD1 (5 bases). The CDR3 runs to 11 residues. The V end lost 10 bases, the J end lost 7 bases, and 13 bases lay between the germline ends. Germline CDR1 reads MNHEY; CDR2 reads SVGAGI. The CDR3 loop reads CATTQGSGYTF. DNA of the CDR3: TGTGCCACCACTCAGGGATCTGGCTACACCTTC.

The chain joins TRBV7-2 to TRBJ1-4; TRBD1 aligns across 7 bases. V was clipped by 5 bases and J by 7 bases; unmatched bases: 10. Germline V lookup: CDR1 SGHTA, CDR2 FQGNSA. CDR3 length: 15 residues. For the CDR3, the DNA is TGTGCCAGCAGCGTCCAGGGGGTAGAACGTGAAAAACTGTTTTTT. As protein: CASSVQGVEREKLFF.

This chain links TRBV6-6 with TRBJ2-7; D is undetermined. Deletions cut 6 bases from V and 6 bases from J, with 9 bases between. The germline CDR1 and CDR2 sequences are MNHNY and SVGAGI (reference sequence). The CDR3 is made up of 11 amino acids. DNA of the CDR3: TGTGCCAGCAGCAGACTCATCGAGCAGTACTTC. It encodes CASSRLIEQYF.

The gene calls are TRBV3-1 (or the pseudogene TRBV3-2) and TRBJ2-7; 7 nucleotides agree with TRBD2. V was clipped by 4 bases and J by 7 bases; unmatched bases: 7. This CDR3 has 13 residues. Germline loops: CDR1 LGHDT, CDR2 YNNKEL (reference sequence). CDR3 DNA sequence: TGTGCCAGCAGCCGCGGGGAGGGTTGGGAGCAGTACTTC. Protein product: CASSRGEGWEQYF.

CDR3 DNA sequence: TGTGCCAGCAGCTTACACCCGAACACTGAAGCTTTCTTT. The encoded protein is CASSLHPNTEAFF. The chain couples TRBV6-5 to TRBJ1-1; D is unclear. Germline V lookup: CDR1 MNHEY, CDR2 SVGAGI. There are 13 residues in the CDR3. With 6 bases removed from V and 1 base from J, the gap between germline ends came to 9 bases.

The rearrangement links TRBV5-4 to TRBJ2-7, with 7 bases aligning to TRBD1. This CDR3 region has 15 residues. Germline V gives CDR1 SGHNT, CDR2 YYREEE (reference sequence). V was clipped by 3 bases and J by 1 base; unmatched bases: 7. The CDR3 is CASSSPGQLSYEQYF. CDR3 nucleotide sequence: TGTGCCAGCAGCTCCCCGGGACAGTTATCCTACGAGCAGTACTTC. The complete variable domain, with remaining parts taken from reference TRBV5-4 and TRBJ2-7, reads ETGVTQSPTHLIKTRGQQVTLRCSSQSGHNTVSWYQQALGQGPQFIFQYYREEENGRGNFPPRFSGLQFPNYSSELNVNALELDDSALYLCASSSPGQLSYEQYFGPGTRLTVT.

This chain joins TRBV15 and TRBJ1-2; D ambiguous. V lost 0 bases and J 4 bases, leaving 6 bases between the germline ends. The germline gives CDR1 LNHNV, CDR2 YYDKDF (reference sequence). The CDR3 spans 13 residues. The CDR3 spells CATSRDNTYGYTF. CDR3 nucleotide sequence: TGTGCCACCAGCAGAGATAACACCTATGGCTACACCTTC. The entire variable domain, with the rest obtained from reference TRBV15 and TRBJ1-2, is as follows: DAMVIQNPRYQVTQFGKPVTLSCSQTLNHNVMYWYQQKSSQAPKLLFHYYDKDFNNEADTPDNFQSRRPNTSFCFLDIRSPGLGDTAMYLCATSRDNTYGYTFGSGTRLTVV.

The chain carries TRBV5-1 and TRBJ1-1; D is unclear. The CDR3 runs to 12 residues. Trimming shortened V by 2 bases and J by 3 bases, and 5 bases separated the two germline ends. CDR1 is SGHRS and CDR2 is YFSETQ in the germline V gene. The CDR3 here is CASSLLDTEAFF. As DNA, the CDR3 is TGCGCCAGCAGCTTACTTGACACTGAAGCTTTCTTT.

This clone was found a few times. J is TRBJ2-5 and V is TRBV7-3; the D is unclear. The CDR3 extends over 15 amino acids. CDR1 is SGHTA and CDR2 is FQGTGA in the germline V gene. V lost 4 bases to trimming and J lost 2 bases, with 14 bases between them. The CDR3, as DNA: TGTGCCAGCAGCTCCCCCCCTAGGCCACAAGAGACCCAGTACTTC. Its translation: CASSSPPRPQETQYF.

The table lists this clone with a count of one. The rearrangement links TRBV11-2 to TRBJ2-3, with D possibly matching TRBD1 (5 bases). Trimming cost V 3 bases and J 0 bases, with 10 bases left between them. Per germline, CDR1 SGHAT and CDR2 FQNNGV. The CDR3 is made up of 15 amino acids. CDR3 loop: CASSFGHSSTDTQYF. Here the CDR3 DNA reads TGTGCCAGCAGCTTTGGACATTCTAGCACAGATACGCAGTATTTT. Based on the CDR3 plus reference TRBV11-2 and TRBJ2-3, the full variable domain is EAGVAQSPRYKIIEKRQSVAFWCNPISGHATLYWYQQILGQGPKLLIQFQNNGVVDDSQLPKDRFSAERLKGVDSTLKIQPAKLEDSAVYLCASSFGHSSTDTQYFGPGTRLTVL.

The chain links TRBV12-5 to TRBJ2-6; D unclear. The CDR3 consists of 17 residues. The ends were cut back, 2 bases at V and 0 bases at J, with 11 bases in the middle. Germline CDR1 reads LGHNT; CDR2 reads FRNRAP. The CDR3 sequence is CASGLPLVLSGANVLTF. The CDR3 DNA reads TGTGCTAGTGGTTTGCCACTCGTCCTCTCTGGGGCCAACGTCCTGACTTTC.

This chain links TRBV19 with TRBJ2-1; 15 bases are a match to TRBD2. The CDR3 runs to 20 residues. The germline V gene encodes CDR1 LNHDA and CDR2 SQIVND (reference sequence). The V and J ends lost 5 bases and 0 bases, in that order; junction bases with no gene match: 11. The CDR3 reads CASSVGLAGGRGFSYNEQFF. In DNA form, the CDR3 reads TGTGCCAGTAGTGTTGGACTAGCGGGAGGGAGGGGTTTCTCCTACAATGAGCAGTTCTTC.

CDR3 protein: CASSLGGPASEQFF. CDR3 nucleotide sequence: TGCGCCAGCAGCTTGGGTGGTCCCGCCAGTGAGCAGTTCTTC. This rearrangement joins TRBV5-1 to TRBJ2-1; D is ambiguous. CDR3 length: 14 residues. The ends were cut back, 0 bases at V and 9 bases at J, with 13 bases in the middle. The germline V gene encodes CDR1 SGHRS and CDR2 YFSETQ.

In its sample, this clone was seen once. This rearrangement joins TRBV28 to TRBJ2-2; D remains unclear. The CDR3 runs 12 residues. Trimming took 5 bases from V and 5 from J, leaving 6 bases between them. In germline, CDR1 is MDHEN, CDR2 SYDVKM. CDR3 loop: CASSPPTGELFF. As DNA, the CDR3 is TGTGCCAGCAGTCCTCCTACCGGGGAGCTGTTTTTT. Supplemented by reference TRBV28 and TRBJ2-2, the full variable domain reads DVKVTQSSRYLVKRTGEKVFLECVQDMDHENMFWYRQDPGLGLRLIYFSYDVKMKEKGDIPEGYSVSREKKERFSLILESASTNQTSMYLCASSPPTGELFFGEGSRLTVL.

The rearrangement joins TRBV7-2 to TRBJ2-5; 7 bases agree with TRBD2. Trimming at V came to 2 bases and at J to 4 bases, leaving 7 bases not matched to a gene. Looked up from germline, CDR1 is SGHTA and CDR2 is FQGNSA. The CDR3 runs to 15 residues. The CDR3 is CASSLWGGGSETQYF. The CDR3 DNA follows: TGTGCCAGCAGCTTATGGGGCGGGGGATCAGAGACCCAGTACTTC. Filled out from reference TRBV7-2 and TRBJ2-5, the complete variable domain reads GAGVSQSPSNKVTEKGKDVELRCDPISGHTALYWYRQSLGQGLEFLIYFQGNSAPDKSGLPSDRFSAERTGGSVSTLTIQRTQQEDSAVYLCASSLWGGGSETQYFGPGTRLLVL.

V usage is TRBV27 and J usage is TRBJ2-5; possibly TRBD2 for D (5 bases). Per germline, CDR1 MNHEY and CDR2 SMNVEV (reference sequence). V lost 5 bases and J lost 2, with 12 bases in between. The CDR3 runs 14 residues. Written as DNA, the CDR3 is TGTGCCAGCAGTCCCTCCTGGGAGCAAGAGACCCAGTACTTC. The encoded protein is CASSPSWEQETQYF.

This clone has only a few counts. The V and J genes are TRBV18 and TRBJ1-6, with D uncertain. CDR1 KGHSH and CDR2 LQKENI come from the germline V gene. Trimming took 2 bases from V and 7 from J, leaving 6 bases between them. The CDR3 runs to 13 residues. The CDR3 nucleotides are TGTGCCAGCTCACCAAACTGGAATTCACCCCTCCACTTT. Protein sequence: CASSPNWNSPLHF.

As DNA, the CDR3 is TGTGCCAGCAGCAGGGGGACGGAGACCCAGTACTTC. Amino acid sequence: CASSRGTETQYF. V is TRBV2 and J is TRBJ2-5; 7 bases agree with TRBD1. Germline V gives CDR1 SNHLY, CDR2 FYNNEI. The CDR3 is made up of 12 amino acids. Trimming removed 6 bases from V and 5 bases from J; junction bases left unmatched: 3.

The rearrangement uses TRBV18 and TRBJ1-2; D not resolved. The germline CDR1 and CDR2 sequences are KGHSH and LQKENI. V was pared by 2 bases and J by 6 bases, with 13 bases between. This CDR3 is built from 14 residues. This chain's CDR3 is CASSPGGSADGYTF. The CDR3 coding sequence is TGTGCCAGCTCACCAGGAGGGTCCGCCGATGGCTACACCTTC.

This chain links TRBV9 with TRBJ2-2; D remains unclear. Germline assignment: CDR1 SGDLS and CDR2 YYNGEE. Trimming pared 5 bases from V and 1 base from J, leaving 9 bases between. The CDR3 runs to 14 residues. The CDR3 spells CASSRLLNTGELFF. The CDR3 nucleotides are TGTGCCAGCAGTCGACTGCTGAACACCGGGGAGCTGTTTTTT. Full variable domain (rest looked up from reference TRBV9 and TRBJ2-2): DSGVTQTPKHLITATGQRVTLRCSPRSGDLSVYWYQQSLDQGLQFLIQYYNGEERAKGNILERFSAQQFPDLHSELNLSSLELGDSALYFCASSRLLNTGELFFGEGSRLTVL.

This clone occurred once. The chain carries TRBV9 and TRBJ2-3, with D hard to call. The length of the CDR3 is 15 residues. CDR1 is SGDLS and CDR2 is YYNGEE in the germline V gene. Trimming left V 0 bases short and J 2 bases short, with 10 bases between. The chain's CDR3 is CASSVGVAYTDTQYF. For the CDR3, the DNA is TGTGCCAGCAGCGTAGGGGTAGCCTACACAGATACGCAGTATTTT.